One and the same sample provided the 10 T cell receptor beta chains below, sequenced in a study of cytomegalovirus exposure and HLA in healthy donors. 13 Jbeta primers and 60 Vbeta primers were used for the PCR. Libraries were prepared by immunoSEQ multiplex PCR; TCRdb keeps only in-frame clonotypes and omits some of them. The table lists 50,000 to 75,000 clones, roughly 84% of them singletons. Input material: PBMCs. Every receptor here comes from a human donor in good health.

This sequence joins TRBV5-8 and TRBJ2-3; a possible D gene is TRBD2 (5 bases). Per germline, CDR1 SGHTS and CDR2 YDEGEE. The CDR3 contains 16 residues. Trimming left V 6 bases short and J 0 bases short, with 17 bases between. CDR3 coding DNA: TGTGCCAGCAACTTCGGACGGACTGCTAGCACAGATACGCAGTATTTT. It is translated as CASNFGRTASTDTQYF.

V gene TRBV7-9 combines with J gene TRBJ1-2; 9 bases fit TRBD1. The germline V gene encodes CDR1 SEHNR and CDR2 FQNEAQ (reference sequence). With V trimmed by 2 bases and J by 8 bases, 9 bases remained unmatched. This CDR3 has 15 amino acids. The CDR3 DNA sequence: TGTGCCAGCAGCTTAACCGGGACAGGGCCCGTCGGCTACACCTTC. Its translation: CASSLTGTGPVGYTF.

This rearrangement joins TRBV19 to TRBJ1-5, with 9 bases aligning to TRBD1. The CDR3 spans 14 residues. CDR1 is LNHDA, CDR2 SQIVND, per germline (reference sequence). V lost 5 bases and J lost 6; bases outside the gene matches: 5. This CDR3 is CASSEDRGGQPQHF. CDR3 bases: TGTGCCAGTAGTGAGGACAGGGGTGGTCAGCCCCAGCATTTT.

The chain carries TRBV13 and TRBJ2-5; 11 positions match TRBD2. J was trimmed by 7 bases and V by 5 bases; bases with no gene match: 9. The CDR3 totals 15 residues. The V gene's germline CDR1 is PRHDT and CDR2 FYEKMQ (reference sequence). The CDR3 DNA sequence: TGTGCCAGCAGCCTGACGACTAGCGGGAAGGGGACCCAGTACTTC. Translation gives CASSLTTSGKGTQYF.

This chain uses TRBV7-9 with TRBJ2-5; 12 positions match TRBD2. Germline V gene data show CDR1 as SEHNR and CDR2 as FQNEAQ (reference sequence). The CDR3 is made up of 16 amino acids. V shed 5 bases, J shed 2 bases, and the junction held 6 bases outside the gene matches. CDR3 nucleotides: TGTGCCAGCAGCAATACCGGGACTAGCGGGCAAGAGACCCAGTACTTC. Amino acids: CASSNTGTSGQETQYF.

In DNA, the CDR3 is TGTGCCAGCAGCTTAGTGGCAGGGAGGACAGATACGCAGTATTTT. Translation gives CASSLVAGRTDTQYF. V and J are TRBV7-6 and TRBJ2-3; TRBD2 is a possible D gene (6 bases). There are 15 residues in the CDR3. The V gene lost 1 base and the J gene lost 3 bases, with 11 bases spanning the gap. The germline V gene has CDR1 SGHVS and CDR2 FNYEAQ.

The chain combines TRBV7-9 with TRBJ2-1; 7 bases map to TRBD2. This CDR3 has 14 residues. Germline V gives CDR1 SEHNR, CDR2 FQNEAQ (reference sequence). V was pared by 6 bases and J by 6 bases, with 8 bases of the junction left unmatched. CDR3 in amino acids: CASSYSGTFNEQFF. CDR3 DNA: TGTGCCAGCAGTTACAGCGGGACTTTCAATGAGCAGTTCTTC.

This chain uses TRBV30 with TRBJ2-1, with a tentative D call TRBD2 (6 bases). CDR1 and CDR2 from the germline V gene are GTSNPN and SVGIG (reference sequence). The CDR3 totals 15 residues. V was trimmed by 2 bases and J by 9 bases, leaving 20 bases between them. This CDR3 reads CAWSLDRGTALEQFF. CDR3 coding DNA: TGTGCCTGGAGTCTTGATCGCGGGACCGCTCTTGAGCAGTTCTTC.

V gene TRBV11-2 combines with J gene TRBJ2-1, with D possibly being TRBD2 (5 bases). This CDR3 region has 16 residues. Trimming removed 5 bases at V and 4 bases at J, with 18 bases between. Germline CDR1 is SGHAT and CDR2 is FQNNGV. CDR3 sequence (DNA): TGTGCCAGCAGCACCAGGTCCGGGGTTCGGTACAATGAGCAGTTCTTC. Its protein product is CASSTRSGVRYNEQFF.

The chain carries TRBV11-2 and TRBJ2-1; 10 nucleotides match TRBD2. Trimming took 3 bases from V and 0 from J; bases not matched to a gene: 5. The germline gives CDR1 SGHAT, CDR2 FQNNGV. The CDR3 sequence is 17 residues long. The CDR3 DNA sequence: TGTGCCAGCAGCTTCCCAATAGCGGGAGGCTCCTACAATGAGCAGTTCTTC. It encodes CASSFPIAGGSYNEQFF.